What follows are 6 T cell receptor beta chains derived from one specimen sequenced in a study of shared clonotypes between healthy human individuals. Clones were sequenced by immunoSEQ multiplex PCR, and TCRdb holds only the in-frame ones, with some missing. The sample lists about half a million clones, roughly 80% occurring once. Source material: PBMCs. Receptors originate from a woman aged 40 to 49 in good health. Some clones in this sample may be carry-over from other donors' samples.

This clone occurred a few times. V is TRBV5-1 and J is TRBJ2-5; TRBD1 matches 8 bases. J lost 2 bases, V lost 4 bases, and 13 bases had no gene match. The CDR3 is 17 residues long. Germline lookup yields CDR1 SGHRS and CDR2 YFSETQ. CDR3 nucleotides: TGCGCCAGCAGCCCACTAGGCCAGGGGGCATGGCAAGAGACCCAGTACTTC. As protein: CASSPLGQGAWQETQYF.

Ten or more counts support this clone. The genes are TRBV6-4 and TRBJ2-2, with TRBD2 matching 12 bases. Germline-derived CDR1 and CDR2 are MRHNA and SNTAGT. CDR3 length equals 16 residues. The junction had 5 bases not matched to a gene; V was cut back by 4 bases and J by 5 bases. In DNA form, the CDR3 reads TGTGCCAGCAGTGCCGACGGGACTAGCGGGACCGGGGAGCTGTTTTTT. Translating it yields CASSADGTSGTGELFF.

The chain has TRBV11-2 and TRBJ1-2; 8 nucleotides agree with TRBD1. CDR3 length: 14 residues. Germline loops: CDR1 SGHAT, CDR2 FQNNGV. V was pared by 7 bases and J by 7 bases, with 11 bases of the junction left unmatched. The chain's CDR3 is CASTFNSQGAGYTF. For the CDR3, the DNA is TGTGCCAGCACCTTCAATTCTCAGGGGGCTGGCTACACCTTC.

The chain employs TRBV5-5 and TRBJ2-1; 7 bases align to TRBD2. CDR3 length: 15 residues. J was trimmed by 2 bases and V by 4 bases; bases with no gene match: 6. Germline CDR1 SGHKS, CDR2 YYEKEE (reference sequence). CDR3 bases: TGTGCCAGCAGCCTTCTAGCGGCCACCTACAATGAGCAGTTCTTC. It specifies CASSLLAATYNEQFF. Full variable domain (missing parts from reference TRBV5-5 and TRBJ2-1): DAGVTQSPTHLIKTRGQQVTLRCSPISGHKSVSWYQQVLGQGPQFIFQYYEKEERGRGNFPDRFSARQFPNYSSELNVNALLLGDSALYLCASSLLAATYNEQFFGPGTRLTVL.

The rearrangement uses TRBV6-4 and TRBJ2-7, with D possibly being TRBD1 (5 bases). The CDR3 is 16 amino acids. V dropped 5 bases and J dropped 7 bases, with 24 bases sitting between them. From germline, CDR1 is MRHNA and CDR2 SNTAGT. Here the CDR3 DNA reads TGTGCCAGCAGTAACCCTTATGGGGCCCCACCCGGGGAGCAGTACTTC. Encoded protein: CASSNPYGAPPGEQYF.

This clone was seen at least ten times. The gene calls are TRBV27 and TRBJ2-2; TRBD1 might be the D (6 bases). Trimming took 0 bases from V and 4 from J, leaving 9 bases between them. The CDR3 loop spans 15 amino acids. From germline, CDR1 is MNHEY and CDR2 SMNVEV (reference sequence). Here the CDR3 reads CASSLSGQTTGELFF. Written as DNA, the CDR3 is TGTGCCAGCAGTTTATCAGGACAGACCACCGGGGAGCTGTTTTTT.